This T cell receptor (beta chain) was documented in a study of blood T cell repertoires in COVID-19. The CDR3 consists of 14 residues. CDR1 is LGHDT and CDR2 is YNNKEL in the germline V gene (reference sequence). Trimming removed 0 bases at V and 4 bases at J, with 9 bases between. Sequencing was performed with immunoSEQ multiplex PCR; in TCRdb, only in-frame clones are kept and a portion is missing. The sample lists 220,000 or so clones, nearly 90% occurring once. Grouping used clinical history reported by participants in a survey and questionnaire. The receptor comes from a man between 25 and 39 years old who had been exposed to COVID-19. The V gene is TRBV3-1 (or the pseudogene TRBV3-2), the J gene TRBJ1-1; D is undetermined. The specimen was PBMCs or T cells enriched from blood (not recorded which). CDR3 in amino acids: CASSQDRGSTEAFF. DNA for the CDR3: TGTGCCAGCAGCCAAGATCGAGGGAGCACTGAAGCTTTCTTT.